The entry below describes one T cell receptor (beta chain). Its antigen is unknown. A junction end diverges from the germline sequence, so it may reflect a read error. MiXCR, applied by TCRdb to the reads, yields one record per CDR3 protein. The table records about 5,500 distinct CDR3 sequences, 45% to 55% of them present only once. The length of the CDR3 is 19 residues. Germline V gives CDR1 SGHTA, CDR2 FQGNSA. The data originate from a study of T cell repertoires in cytomegalovirus infection. For the study at large: CMV infection together with matching HLA type was indicated by public TCR beta signatures.

The study, taken as a whole, reports: Based on cumulative public TCR beta family frequency, carriers of CMV plus the relevant HLA were identified. Predominance within the ex vivo response was attributable to HLA-C-restricted CMV-specific TCR beta clonotypes.

What was sequenced was PBMCs, sequenced either directly or after in vitro stimulation (not recorded which). This sequence joins TRBV7-2 and TRBJ2-5, with TRBD2 identical over 7 bases. The source is a human donor in good health (CMV status not recorded). Some clones in this sample may be carry-over from other donors' samples. This CDR3 reads CASSLRGASGIPEGENQYF. The CDR3, as DNA: TGTGCCAGCAGCTTAAGAGGAGCGAGCGGGATACCCGAAGGGGAGAACCAGTACTTC.